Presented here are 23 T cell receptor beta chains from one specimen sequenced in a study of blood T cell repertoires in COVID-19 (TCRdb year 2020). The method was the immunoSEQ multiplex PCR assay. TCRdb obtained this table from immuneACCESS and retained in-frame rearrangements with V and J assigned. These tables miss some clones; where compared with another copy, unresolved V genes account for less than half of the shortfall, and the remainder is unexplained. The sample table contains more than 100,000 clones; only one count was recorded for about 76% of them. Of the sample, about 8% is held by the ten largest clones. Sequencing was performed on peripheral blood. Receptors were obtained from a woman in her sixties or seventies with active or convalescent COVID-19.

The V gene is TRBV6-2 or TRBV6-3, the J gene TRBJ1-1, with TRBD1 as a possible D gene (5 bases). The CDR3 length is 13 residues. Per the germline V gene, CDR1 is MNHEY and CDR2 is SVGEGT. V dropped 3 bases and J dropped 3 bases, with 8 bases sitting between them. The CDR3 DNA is TGTGCCAGCAGTTATAAGGGGCACACTGAAGCTTTCTTT. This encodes CASSYKGHTEAFF.

The CDR3 nucleotides read TGTGCCAGCAGTTACTCGAGGCGGGATAGCCGGGATGAGCAGTTCTTC. This gives the protein CASSYSRRDSRDEQFF. V gene TRBV6-2 or TRBV6-3 combines with J gene TRBJ2-1, with a weak D call TRBD2 (6 bases). V dropped 0 bases and J dropped 8 bases, with 17 bases sitting between them. The CDR3 runs 16 residues. In germline, CDR1 is MNHEY, CDR2 SVGEGT.

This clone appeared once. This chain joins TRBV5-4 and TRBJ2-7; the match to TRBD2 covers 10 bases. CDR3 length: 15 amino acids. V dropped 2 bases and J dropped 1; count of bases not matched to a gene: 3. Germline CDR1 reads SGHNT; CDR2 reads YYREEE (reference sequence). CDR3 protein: CASSFASGSSYEQYF. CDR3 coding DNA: TGTGCCAGCAGCTTTGCTAGCGGGAGTTCCTACGAGCAGTACTTC. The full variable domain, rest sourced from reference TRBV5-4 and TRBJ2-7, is ETGVTQSPTHLIKTRGQQVTLRCSSQSGHNTVSWYQQALGQGPQFIFQYYREEENGRGNFPPRFSGLQFPNYSSELNVNALELDDSALYLCASSFASGSSYEQYFGPGTRLTVT.

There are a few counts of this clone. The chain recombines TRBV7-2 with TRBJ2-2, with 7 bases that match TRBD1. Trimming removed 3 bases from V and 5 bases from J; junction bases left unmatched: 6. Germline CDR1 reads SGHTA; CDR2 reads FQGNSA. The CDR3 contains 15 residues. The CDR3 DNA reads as TGTGCCAGCAGCTTCTCGACAGGGAAAACCGGGGAGCTGTTTTTT. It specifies CASSFSTGKTGELFF.

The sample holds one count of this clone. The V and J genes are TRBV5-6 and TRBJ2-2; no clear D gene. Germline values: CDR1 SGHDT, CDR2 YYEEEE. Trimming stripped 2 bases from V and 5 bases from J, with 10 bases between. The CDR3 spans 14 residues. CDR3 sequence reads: CASSFIGRTGELFF. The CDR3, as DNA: TGTGCCAGCAGCTTTATTGGCCGAACCGGGGAGCTGTTTTTT. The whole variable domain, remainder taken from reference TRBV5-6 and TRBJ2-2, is DAGVTQSPTHLIKTRGQQVTLRCSPKSGHDTVSWYQQALGQGPQFIFQYYEEEERQRGNFPDRFSGHQFPNYSSELNVNALLLGDSALYLCASSFIGRTGELFFGEGSRLTVL.

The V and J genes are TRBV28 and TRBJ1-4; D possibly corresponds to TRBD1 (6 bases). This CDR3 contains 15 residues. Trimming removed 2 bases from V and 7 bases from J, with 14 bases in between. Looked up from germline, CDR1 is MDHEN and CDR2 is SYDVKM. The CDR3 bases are TGTGCCAGCAGTTTAATTCGCAGGGGTAGTGAAAAACTGTTTTTT. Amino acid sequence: CASSLIRRGSEKLFF. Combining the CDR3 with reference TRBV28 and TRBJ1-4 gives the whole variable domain DVKVTQSSRYLVKRTGEKVFLECVQDMDHENMFWYRQDPGLGLRLIYFSYDVKMKEKGDIPEGYSVSREKKERFSLILESASTNQTSMYLCASSLIRRGSEKLFFGSGTQLSVL.

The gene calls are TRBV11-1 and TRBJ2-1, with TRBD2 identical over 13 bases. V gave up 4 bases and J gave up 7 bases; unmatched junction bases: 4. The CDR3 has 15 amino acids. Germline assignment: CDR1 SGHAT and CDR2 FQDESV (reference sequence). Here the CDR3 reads CASSSRLAGGNEQFF. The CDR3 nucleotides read TGTGCCAGCAGCTCACGACTAGCGGGGGGTAATGAGCAGTTCTTC.

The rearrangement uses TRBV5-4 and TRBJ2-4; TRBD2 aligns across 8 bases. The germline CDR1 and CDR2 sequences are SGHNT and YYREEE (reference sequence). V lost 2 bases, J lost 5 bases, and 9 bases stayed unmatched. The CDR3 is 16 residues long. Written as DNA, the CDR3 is TGTGCCAGCAGCTTCAGGCCTAGCGGGTACCAAAACATTCAGTACTTC. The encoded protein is CASSFRPSGYQNIQYF.

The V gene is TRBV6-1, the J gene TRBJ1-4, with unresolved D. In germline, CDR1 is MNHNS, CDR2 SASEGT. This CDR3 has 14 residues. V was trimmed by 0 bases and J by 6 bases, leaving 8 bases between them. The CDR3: CASSEASSHEKLFF. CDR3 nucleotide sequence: TGTGCCAGCAGTGAAGCGTCTTCCCATGAAAAACTGTTTTTT.

The CDR3 is CASSEGIQAGTIQETQYF. The CDR3 nucleotides are TGTGCCAGCAGCGAGGGGATTCAAGCGGGAACAATCCAAGAGACCCAGTACTTC. V gene TRBV9 combines with J gene TRBJ2-5; 7 bases align to TRBD2. V shed 3 bases, J shed 1 base, and the junction held 15 bases outside the gene matches. The CDR3 runs to 18 residues. Germline CDR1 SGDLS, CDR2 YYNGEE.

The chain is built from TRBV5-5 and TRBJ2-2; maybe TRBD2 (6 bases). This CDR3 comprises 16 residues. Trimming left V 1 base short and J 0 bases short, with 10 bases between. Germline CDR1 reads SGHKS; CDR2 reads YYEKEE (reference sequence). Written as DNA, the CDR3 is TGTGCCAGCAGCTTGTCCGCGGGATCGAACACCGGGGAGCTGTTTTTT. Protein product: CASSLSAGSNTGELFF.

CDR3 DNA: TGTGCCAGCAGCTTAGGCGGAGCGGGAGAAGGAACCGGGGAGCTGTTTTTT. Its translation: CASSLGGAGEGTGELFF. The chain links TRBV7-2 to TRBJ2-2, with TRBD2 identical over 8 bases. V gave up 1 base and J gave up 5 bases; unmatched junction bases: 9. CDR1 SGHTA and CDR2 FQGNSA come from the germline V gene. The length of the CDR3 is 17 residues.

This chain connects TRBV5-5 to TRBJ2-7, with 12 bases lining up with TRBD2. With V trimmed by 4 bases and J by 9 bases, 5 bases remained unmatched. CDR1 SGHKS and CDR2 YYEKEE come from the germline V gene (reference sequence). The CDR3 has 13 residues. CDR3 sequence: CASSTGLAGMQYF. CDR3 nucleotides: TGTGCCAGCAGCACAGGACTAGCGGGAATGCAGTACTTC.

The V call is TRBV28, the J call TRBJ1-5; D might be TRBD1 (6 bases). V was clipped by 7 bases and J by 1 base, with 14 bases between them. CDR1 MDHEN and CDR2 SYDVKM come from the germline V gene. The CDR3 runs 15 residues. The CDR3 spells CASIYQGISNQPQHF. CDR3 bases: TGTGCCAGCATCTACCAGGGGATCAGCAATCAGCCCCAGCATTTT.

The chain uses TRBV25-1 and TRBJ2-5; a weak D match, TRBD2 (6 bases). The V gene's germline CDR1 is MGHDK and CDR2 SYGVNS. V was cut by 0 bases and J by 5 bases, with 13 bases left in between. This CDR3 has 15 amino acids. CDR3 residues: CASSEYRGSGETQYF. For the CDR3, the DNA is TGTGCCAGCAGTGAATATCGGGGGAGTGGTGAGACCCAGTACTTC.

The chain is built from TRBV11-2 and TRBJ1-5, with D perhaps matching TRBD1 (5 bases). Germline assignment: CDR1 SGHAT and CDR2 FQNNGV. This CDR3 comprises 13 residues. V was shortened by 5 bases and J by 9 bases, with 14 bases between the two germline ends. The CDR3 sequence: CASSTGRLGPQHF. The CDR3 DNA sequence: TGTGCCAGCAGCACAGGCCGTTTAGGGCCCCAGCATTTT.

The DNA of the CDR3 is TGTGCCAGCAGTCAACAGGGTACCGGGGAGCTGTTTTTT. Its translation is CASSQQGTGELFF. V and J are TRBV7-3 and TRBJ2-2; TRBD1 might be the D (6 bases). In germline, CDR1 is SGHTA, CDR2 FQGTGA. This CDR3 is built from 13 residues. Trimming left V 6 bases short and J 5 bases short, with 10 bases between.

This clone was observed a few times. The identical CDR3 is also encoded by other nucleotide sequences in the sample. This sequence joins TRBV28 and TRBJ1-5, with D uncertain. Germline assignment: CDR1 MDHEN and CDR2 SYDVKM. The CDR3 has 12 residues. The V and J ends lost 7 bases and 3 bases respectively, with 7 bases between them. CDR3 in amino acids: CASTVSNQPQHF. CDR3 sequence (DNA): TGTGCCAGCACCGTATCCAATCAGCCCCAGCATTTT.

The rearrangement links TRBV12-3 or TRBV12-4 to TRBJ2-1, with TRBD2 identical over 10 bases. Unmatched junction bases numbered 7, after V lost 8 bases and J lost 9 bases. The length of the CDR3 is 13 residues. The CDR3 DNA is TGTGCCAGCGGATTGGAGCGGGAGGGTGAGCAGTTCTTC. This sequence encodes CASGLEREGEQFF.

CDR3: CASSLLGARSNQPQHF. For the CDR3, the DNA is TGTGCCAGCAGCTTGTTGGGGGCGCGTAGCAATCAGCCCCAGCATTTT. This chain joins TRBV5-8 and TRBJ1-5; maybe TRBD1 (6 bases). The germline V gene encodes CDR1 SGHTS and CDR2 YDEGEE. This CDR3 has 16 residues. Trimming took off 1 base at V and 0 bases at J, with 11 bases between the two ends.

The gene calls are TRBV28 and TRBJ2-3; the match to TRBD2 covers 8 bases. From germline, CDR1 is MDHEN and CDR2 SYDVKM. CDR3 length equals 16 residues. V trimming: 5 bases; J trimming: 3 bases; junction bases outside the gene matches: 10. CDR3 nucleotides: TGTGCCAGCAGTGAAGATTGGGGACTAGGGACAGATACGCAGTATTTT. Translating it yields CASSEDWGLGTDTQYF.

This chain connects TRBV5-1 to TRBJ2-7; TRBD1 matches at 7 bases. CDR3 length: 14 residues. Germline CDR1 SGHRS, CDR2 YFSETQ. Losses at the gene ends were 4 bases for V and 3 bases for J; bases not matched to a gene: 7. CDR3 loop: CASSQGQLSYEQYF. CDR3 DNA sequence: TGCGCCAGCAGCCAGGGACAGTTGAGCTACGAGCAGTACTTC.

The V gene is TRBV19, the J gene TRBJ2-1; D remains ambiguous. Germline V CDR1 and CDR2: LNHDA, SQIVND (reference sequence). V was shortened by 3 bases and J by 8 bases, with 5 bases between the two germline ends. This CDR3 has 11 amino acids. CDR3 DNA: TGTGCCAGTAGTATGTATTATGAGCAGTTCTTC. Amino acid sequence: CASSMYYEQFF.